This T cell receptor (beta chain) was recorded in a study of blood T cell repertoires in COVID-19. In terms of age and location, participants ranged from about 18 to 90 years and lived in about 25 US areas. This CDR3 comprises 16 residues. The germline V gene encodes CDR1 MDHEN and CDR2 SYDVKM. The germline V and J ends were trimmed by 7 bases and 3 bases, with 19 bases remaining between them. Some clones are missing from TCRdb's copy, which holds only in-frame ones; the method was immunoSEQ multiplex PCR. The sample holds approximately 440,000 clones; roughly 87% are singletons and the top ten take 0.7%.

The sequence was obtained from a woman between 18 and 29 years old who had recovered from COVID-19. The specimen was PBMCs or T cells enriched from blood (not recorded which). The V gene is TRBV28, the J gene TRBJ1-5; maybe TRBD1 (5 bases). The DNA for the CDR3 is TGTGCCAGCACCAACCTTCTCAGGGAGGTCAATCAGCCCCAGCATTTT. It is translated as CASTNLLREVNQPQHF.